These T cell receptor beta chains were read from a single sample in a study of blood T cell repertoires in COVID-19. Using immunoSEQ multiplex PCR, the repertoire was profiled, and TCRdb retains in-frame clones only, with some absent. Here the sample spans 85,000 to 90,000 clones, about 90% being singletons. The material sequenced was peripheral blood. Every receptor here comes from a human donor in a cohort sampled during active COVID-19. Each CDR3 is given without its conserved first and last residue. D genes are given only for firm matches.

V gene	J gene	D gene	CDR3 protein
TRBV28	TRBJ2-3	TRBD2	ASSRLGLAGTTDTQY
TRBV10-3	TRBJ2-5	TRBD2	AISESKTSGRGLETQY
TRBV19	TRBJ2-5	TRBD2	ASRLAGETQY
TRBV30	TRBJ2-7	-	AWGIGGEQY
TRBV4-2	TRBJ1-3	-	ASSPPGNLFLGFGNTIY
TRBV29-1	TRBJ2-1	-	SVEGNPVYNEQF
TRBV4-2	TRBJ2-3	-	ASSHGDGTGGGTDTQY
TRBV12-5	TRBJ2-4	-	ASGCLQAKNIQY
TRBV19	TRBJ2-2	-	ASSMGEYELF
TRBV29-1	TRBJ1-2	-	SVEEGGYAGYT
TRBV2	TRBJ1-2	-	ASSRPEEGYT
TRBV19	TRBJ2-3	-	ASSIRRSTDTQY
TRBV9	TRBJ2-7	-	ASSVAPDSPYEQY
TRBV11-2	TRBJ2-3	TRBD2	ASTGRNTQY
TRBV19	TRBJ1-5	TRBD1	ASKDRGVAGNQPQH
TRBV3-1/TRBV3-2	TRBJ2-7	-	ASSQAVADPREQY
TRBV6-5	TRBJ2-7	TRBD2	ASSRPSGNSYEQY